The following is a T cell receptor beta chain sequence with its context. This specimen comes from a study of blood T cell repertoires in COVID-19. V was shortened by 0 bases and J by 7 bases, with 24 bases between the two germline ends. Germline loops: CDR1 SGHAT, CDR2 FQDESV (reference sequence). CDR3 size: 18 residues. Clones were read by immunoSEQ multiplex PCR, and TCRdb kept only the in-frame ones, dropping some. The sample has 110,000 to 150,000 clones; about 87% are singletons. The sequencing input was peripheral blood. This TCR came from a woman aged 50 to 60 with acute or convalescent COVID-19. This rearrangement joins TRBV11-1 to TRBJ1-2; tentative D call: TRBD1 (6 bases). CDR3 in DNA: TGTGCCAGCAGCTTAGCCTTTTTCCCGGACAGTACGAGCGGTGGCTACACCTTC. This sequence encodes CASSLAFFPDSTSGGYTF. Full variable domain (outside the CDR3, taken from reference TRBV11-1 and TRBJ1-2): EAEVAQSPRYKITEKSQAVAFWCDPISGHATLYWYRQILGQGPELLVQFQDESVVDDSQLPKDRFSAERLKGVDSTLKIQPAELGDSAMYLCASSLAFFPDSTSGGYTFGSGTRLTVV.